This TCR beta chain was identified in a study of regulatory T cells in long-lasting Graves disease. Points from the study as a whole: Owing to a sample size that was small, accuracy may have been reduced. Shared public clonotypes totalled 2,500 to 3,500 in persistent patients, compared with around 880 in new patients.

As concerns this clonotype: Its matching antigen is unknown.

The CDR3 runs 18 residues. The trim removed 4 bases at V and 0 bases at J, leaving 9 bases unmatched. The V gene's germline CDR1 is PRHDT and CDR2 FYEKMQ (reference sequence). This sample's time point: newly diagnosed GD, antithyroid drugs for less than 3 months. From RNA extracted from PBMCs, the TCR library was made. Diagnosis followed American Thyroid Association guidelines for Graves' disease. TCR beta libraries were built with iRepertoire HTBI primers and Arm-PCR of CDR3 regions. TCRdb independently ran MiXCR on the multiplex PCR reads; one entry per CDR3 protein. The table records 400,000 to 500,000 distinct CDR3 sequences, about 15% of them present only once. The same sample was also studied in work on T cells in Graves' hyperthyroidism and ophthalmopathy.

Sequences were derived from peripheral blood mononuclear cells (PBMCs), sampled at new diagnosis, from a patient treated with antithyroid drugs. The V and J genes are TRBV13 and TRBJ1-6; 7 bases map to TRBD1. This TCR was sampled from a woman aged 25 to 39 with Graves disease. CDR3 sequence: CASSSLRGRGSYNSPLHF. Written as DNA, the CDR3 is TGTGCCAGCAGCTCCCTTAGGGGGCGAGGCTCCTATAATTCACCCCTCCACTTT.